This TCR beta chain was captured by sequencing in a study of human T cells and chemical hapten exposure. MiXCR was run by TCRdb on the RACE reads, yielding one entry per CDR3 protein. The sample consists of around 160,000 distinct CDR3 sequences, about 14% of them appearing once. Unmatched junction bases numbered 7, after V lost 0 bases and J lost 4 bases. The CDR3 contains 15 residues. CDR1 is DFQATT and CDR2 is SNEGSKA in the germline V gene (reference sequence). Specified time point: patch test 1, 2 weeks after DPC sensitization. Treatment in this sample: therapeutic diphenylcyclopropenone sensitization with weekly scalp DPC.

The sequencing here drew on whole blood, taken in connection with sensitization to the hapten diphenylcyclopropenone (DPC). The clonotype comes from a woman aged 25-40 years with alopecia areata. Some clones in this sample may be carry-over from other donors' samples. V usage is TRBV20-1 and J usage is TRBJ1-1, with 8 bases identical to TRBD1. The CDR3 region has the DNA TGCAGTGCTAGAGATCACTACAGGGGGATCACTGAAGCTTTCTTT. Protein sequence: CSARDHYRGITEAFF.